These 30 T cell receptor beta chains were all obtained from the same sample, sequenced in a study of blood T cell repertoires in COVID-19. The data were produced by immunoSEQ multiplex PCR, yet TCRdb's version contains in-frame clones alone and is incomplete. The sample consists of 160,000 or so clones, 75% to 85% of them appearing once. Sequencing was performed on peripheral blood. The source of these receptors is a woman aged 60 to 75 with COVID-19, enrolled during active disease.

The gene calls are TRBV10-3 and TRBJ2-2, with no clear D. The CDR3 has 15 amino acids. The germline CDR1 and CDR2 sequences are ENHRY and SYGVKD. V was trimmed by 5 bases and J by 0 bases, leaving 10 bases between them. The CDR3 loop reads CAISPDTTNTGELFF. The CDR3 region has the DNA TGTGCCATCAGTCCTGACACAACGAACACCGGGGAGCTGTTTTTT.

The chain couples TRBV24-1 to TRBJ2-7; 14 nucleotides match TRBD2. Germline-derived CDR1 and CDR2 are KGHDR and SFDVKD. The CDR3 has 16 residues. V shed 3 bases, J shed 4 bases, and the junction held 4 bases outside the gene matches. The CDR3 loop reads CATSDTGTSGSYEQYF. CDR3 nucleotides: TGTGCCACCAGTGATACAGGGACTAGCGGGAGTTACGAGCAGTACTTC.

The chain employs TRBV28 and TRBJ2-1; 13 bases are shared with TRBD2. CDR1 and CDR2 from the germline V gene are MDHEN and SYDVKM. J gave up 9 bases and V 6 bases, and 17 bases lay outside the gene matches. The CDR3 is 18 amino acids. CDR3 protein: CASSLNPRLAGGPTEQFF. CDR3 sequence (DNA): TGTGCCAGCAGCCTGAACCCAAGACTAGCGGGGGGCCCAACTGAGCAGTTCTTC. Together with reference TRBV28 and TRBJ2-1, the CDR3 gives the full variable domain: DVKVTQSSRYLVKRTGEKVFLECVQDMDHENMFWYRQDPGLGLRLIYFSYDVKMKEKGDIPEGYSVSREKKERFSLILESASTNQTSMYLCASSLNPRLAGGPTEQFFGPGTRLTVL.

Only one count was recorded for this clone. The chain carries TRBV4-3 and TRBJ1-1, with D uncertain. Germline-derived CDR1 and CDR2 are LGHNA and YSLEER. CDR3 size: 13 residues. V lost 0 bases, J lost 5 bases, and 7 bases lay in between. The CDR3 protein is CASSQEERTEAFF. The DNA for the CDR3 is TGCGCCAGCAGCCAAGAGGAGAGGACTGAAGCTTTCTTT.

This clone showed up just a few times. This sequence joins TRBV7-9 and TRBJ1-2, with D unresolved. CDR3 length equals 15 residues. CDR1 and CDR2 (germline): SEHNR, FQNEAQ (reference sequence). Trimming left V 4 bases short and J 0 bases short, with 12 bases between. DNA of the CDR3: TGTGCCAGCAGCTATCGAAGTGGAGCTAACTATGGCTACACCTTC. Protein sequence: CASSYRSGANYGYTF.

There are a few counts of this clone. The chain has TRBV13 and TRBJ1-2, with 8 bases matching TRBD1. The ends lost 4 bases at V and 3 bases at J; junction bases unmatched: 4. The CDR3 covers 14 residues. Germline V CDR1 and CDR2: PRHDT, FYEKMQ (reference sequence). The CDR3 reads CASSWQGADYGYTF. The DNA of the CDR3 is TGTGCCAGCAGCTGGCAGGGGGCCGACTATGGCTACACCTTC.

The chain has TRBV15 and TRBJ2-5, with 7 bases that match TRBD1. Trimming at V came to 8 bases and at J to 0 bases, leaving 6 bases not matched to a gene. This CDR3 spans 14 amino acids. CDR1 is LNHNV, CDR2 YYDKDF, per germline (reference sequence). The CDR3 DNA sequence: TGTGCCACCCGTACAGGGGCCTACCAAGAGACCCAGTACTTC. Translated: CATRTGAYQETQYF.

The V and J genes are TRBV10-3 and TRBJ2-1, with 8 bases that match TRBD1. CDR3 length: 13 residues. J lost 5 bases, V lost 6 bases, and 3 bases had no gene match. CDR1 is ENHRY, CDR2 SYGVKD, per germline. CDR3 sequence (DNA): TGTGCCATCAGCAGGGGGCTTAACAATGAGCAGTTCTTC. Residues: CAISRGLNNEQFF.

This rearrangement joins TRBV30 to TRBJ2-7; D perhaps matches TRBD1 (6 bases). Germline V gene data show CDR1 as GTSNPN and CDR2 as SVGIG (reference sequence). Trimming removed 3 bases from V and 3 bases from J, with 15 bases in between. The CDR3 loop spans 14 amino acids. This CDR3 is CAWRPSGTLYEQYF. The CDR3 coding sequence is TGTGCCTGGAGACCCTCCGGGACACTCTACGAGCAGTACTTC. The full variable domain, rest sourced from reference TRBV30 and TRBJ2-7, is SQTIHQWPATLVQPVGSPLSLECTVEGTSNPNLYWYRQAAGRGLQLLFYSVGIGQISSEVPQNLSASRPQDRQFILSSKKLLLSDSGFYLCAWRPSGTLYEQYFGPGTRLTVT.

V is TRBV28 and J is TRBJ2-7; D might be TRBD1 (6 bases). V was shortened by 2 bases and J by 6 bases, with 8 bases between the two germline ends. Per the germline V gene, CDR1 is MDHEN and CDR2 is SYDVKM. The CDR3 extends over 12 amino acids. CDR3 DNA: TGTGCCAGCAGTTTACGCAGGGGCGAGCAGTACTTC. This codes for CASSLRRGEQYF.

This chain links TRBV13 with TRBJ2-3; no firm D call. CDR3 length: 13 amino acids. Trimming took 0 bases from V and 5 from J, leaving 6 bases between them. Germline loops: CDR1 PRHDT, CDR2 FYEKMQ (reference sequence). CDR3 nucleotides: TGTGCCAGCAGCTTAGGGACTGGAGATACGCAGTATTTT. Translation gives CASSLGTGDTQYF.

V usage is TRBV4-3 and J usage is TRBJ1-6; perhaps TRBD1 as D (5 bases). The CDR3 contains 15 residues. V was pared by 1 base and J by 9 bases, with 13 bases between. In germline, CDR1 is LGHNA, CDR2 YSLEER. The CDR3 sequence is CASSQVLGRGSPLHF. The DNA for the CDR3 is TGCGCCAGCAGCCAAGTCCTGGGTAGGGGTTCACCCCTCCACTTT.

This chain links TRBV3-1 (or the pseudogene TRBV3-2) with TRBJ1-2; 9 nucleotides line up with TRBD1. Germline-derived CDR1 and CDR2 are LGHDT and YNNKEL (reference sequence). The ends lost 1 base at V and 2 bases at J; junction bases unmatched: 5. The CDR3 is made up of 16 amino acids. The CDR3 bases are TGTGCCAGCAGCCAAGCCCCGACAGGGGGAAACTATGGCTACACCTTC. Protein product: CASSQAPTGGNYGYTF.

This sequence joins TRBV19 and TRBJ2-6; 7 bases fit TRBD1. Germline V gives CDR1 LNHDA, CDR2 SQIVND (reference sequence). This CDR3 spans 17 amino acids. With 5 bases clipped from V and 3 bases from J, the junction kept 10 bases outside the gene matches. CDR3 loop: CASSWKGGAGGANVLTF. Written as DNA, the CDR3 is TGTGCCAGTAGTTGGAAAGGGGGCGCTGGTGGGGCCAACGTCCTGACTTTC.

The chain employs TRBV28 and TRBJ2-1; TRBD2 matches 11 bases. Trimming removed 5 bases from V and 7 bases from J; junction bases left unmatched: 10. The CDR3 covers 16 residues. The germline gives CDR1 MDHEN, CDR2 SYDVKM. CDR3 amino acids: CASSPLAGGLHNEQFF. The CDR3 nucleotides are TGTGCCAGCAGTCCCCTAGCGGGAGGCCTTCATAATGAGCAGTTCTTC.

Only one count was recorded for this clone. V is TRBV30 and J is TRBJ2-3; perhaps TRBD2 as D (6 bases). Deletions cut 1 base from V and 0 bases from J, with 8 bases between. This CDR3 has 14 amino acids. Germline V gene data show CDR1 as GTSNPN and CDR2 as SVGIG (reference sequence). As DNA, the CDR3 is TGTGCCTGGAGTGACGGGACTAGCACAGATACGCAGTATTTT. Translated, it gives CAWSDGTSTDTQYF.

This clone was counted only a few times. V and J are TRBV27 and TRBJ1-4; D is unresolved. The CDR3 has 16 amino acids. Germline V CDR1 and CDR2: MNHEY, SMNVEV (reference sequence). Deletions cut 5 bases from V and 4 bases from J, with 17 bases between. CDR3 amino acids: CASSARVGSLNEKLFF. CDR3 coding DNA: TGTGCCAGCAGTGCCCGCGTCGGGAGCCTTAATGAAAAACTGTTTTTT.

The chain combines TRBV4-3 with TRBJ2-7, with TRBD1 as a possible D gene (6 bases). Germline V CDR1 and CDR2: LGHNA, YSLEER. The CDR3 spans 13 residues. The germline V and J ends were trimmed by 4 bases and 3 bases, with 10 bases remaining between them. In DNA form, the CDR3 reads TGCGCCAGCAGCCCTAGGGGGTACTACGAGCAGTACTTC. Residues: CASSPRGYYEQYF.

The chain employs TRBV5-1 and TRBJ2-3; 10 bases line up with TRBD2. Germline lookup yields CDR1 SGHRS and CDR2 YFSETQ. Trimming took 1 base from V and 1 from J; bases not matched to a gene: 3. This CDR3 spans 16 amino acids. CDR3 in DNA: TGCGCCAGCAGCTTGTCTAGCGGGGGCCGCACAGATACGCAGTATTTT. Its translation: CASSLSSGGRTDTQYF.

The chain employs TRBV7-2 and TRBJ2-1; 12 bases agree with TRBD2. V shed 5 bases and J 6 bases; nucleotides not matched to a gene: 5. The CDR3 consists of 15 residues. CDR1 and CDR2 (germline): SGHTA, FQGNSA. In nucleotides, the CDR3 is TGTGCCAGCAGCCGTCTAGCGGGAGGGATCAATGAGCAGTTCTTC. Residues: CASSRLAGGINEQFF.

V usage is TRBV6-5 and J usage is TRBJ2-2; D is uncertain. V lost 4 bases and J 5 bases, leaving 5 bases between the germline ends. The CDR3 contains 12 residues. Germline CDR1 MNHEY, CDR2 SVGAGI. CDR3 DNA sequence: TGTGCCAGCAGTTTCCGTACCGGGGAGCTGTTTTTT. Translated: CASSFRTGELFF.

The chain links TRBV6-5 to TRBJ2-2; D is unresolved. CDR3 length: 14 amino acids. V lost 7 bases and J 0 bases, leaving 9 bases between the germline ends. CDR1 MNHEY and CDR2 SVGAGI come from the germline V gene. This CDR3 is CASTAYANTGELFF. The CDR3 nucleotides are TGTGCCAGCACTGCGTACGCGAACACCGGGGAGCTGTTTTTT.

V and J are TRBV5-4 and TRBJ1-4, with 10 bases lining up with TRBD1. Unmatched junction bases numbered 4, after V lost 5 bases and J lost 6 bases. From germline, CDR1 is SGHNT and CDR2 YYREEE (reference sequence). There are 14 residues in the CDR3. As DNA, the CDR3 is TGTGCCAGCAGACCGGACAGGGGGTATGAAAAACTGTTTTTT. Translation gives CASRPDRGYEKLFF.

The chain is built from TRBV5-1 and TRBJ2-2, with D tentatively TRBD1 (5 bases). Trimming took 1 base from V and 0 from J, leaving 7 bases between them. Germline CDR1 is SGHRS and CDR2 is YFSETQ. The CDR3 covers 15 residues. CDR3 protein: CASSLKGANTGELFF. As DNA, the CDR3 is TGCGCCAGCAGCTTGAAAGGGGCGAACACCGGGGAGCTGTTTTTT.

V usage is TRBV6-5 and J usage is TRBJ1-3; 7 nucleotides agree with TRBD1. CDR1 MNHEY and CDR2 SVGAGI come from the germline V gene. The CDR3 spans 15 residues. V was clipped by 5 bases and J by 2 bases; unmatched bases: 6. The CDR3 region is CASSPGGGTGNTIYF. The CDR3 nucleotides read TGTGCCAGCAGTCCAGGGGGAGGAACTGGAAACACCATATATTTT.

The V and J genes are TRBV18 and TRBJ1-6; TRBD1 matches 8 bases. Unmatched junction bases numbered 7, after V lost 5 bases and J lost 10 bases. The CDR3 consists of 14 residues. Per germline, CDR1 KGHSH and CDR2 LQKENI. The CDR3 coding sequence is TGTGCCAGCTCAACACAGGGGGATTACTCACCCCTCCACTTT. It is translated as CASSTQGDYSPLHF.

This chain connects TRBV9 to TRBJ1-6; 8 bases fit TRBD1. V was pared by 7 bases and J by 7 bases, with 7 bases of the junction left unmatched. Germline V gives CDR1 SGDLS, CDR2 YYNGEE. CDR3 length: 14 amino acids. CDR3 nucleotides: TGTGCCAGCGATCGGACAGGGAGAAATTCACCCCTCCACTTT. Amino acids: CASDRTGRNSPLHF.

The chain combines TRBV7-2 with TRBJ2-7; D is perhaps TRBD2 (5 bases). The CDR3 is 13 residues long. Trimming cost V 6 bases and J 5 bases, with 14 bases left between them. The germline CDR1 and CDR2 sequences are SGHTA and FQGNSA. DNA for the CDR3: TGTGCCAGCAGGTTTAACGGACTGCACGAGCAGTACTTC. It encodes CASRFNGLHEQYF.

CDR3 in DNA: TGTGCCAGCAGCTTTAGCGGGGGGGCCTTGAATGAGCAGTTCTTC. Translating gives CASSFSGGALNEQFF. V is TRBV28 and J is TRBJ2-1; TRBD2 aligns across 11 bases. Trimming at V came to 6 bases and at J to 7 bases, leaving 8 bases not matched to a gene. CDR3 length: 15 amino acids. Per germline, CDR1 MDHEN and CDR2 SYDVKM.

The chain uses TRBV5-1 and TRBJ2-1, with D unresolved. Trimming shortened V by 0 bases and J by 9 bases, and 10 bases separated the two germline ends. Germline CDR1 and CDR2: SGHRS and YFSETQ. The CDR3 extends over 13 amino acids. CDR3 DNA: TGCGCCAGCAGCTTGGTTGAATCGAGTGAGCAGTTCTTC. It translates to CASSLVESSEQFF.